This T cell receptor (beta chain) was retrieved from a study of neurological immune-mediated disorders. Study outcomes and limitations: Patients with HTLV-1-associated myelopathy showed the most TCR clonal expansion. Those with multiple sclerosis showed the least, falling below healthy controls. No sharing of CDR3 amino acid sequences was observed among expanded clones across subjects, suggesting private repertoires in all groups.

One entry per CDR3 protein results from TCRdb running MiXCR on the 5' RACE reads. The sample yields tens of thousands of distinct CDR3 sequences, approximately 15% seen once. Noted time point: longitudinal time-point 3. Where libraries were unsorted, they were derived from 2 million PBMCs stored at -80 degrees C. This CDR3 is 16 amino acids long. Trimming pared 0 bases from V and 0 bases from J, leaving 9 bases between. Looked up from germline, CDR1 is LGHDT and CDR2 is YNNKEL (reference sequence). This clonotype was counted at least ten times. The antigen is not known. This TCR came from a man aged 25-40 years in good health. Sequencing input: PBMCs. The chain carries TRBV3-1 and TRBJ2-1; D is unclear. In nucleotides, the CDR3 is TGTGCCAGCAGCCAAGATCCCCACGGCTCCTACAATGAGCAGTTCTTC. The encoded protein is CASSQDPHGSYNEQFF.